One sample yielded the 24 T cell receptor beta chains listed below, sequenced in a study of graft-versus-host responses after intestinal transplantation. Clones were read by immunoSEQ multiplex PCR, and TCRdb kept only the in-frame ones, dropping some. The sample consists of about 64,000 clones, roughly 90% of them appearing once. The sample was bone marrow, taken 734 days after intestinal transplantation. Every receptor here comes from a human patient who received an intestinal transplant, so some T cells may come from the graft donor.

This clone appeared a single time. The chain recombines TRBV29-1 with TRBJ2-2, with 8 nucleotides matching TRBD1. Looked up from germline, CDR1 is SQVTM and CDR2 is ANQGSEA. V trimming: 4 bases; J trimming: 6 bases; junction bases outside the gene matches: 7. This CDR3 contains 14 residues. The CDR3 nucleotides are TGCAGCGTTGCCCCGCCAGGGGGCCCCGGGGAGCTGTTTTTT. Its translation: CSVAPPGGPGELFF.

CDR3 DNA sequence: TGTGCCAGCAGCTTCCCGACTAGCGAGGATCATGAGCAGTTCTTC. It codes for CASSFPTSEDHEQFF. The gene calls are TRBV7-2 and TRBJ2-1, with 8 bases lining up with TRBD2. V gave up 3 bases and J gave up 8 bases; unmatched junction bases: 9. The CDR3 extends over 15 amino acids. In germline, CDR1 is SGHTA, CDR2 FQGNSA.

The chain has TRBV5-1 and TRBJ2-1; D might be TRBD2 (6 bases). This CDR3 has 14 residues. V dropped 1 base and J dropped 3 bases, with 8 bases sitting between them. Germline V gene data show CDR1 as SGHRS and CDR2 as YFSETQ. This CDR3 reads CASSLRGYYNEQFF. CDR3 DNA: TGCGCCAGCAGCTTGCGGGGGTACTACAATGAGCAGTTCTTC. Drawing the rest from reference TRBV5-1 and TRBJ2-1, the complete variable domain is KAGVTQTPRYLIKTRGQQVTLSCSPISGHRSVSWYQQTPGQGLQFLFEYFSETQRNKGNFPGRFSGRQFSNSRSEMNVSTLELGDSALYLCASSLRGYYNEQFFGPGTRLTVL.

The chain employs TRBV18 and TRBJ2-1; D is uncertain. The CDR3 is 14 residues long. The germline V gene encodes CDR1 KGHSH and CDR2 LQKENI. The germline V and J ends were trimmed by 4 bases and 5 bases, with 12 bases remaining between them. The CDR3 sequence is CASSQRTRDNEQFF. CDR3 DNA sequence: TGTGCCAGCTCACAAAGGACCCGGGACAATGAGCAGTTCTTC.

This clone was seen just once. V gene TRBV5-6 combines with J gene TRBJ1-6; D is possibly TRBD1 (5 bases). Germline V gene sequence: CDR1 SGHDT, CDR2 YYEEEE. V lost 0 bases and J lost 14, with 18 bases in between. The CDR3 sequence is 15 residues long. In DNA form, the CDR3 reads TGTGCCAGCAGCTTGGAGTTTTTCGGGAGGGGAACCCTCCACTTT. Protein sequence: CASSLEFFGRGTLHF. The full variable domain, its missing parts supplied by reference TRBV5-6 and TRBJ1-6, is DAGVTQSPTHLIKTRGQQVTLRCSPKSGHDTVSWYQQALGQGPQFIFQYYEEEERQRGNFPDRFSGHQFPNYSSELNVNALLLGDSALYLCASSLEFFGRGTLHFGNGTRLTVT.

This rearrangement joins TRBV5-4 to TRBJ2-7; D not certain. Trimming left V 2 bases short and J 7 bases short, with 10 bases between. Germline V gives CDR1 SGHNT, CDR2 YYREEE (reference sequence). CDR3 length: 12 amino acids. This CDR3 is CASSFRGSEQYF. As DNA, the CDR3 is TGTGCCAGCAGCTTCAGAGGATCAGAGCAGTACTTC.

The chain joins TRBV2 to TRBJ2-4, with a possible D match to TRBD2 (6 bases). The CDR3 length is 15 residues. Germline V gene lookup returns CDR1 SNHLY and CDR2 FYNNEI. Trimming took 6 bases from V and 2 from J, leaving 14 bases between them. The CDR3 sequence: CASRRTGSSKNIQYF. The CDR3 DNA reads TGTGCCAGCAGAAGAACCGGGAGTTCCAAAAACATTCAGTACTTC. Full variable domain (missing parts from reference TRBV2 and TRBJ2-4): EPEVTQTPSHQVTQMGQEVILRCVPISNHLYFYWYRQILGQKVEFLVSFYNNEISEKSEIFDDQFSVERPDGSNFTLKIRSTKLEDSAMYFCASRRTGSSKNIQYFGAGTRLSVL.

CDR3 in DNA: TGTGCCAGCAGCTTATACCCCACGGACACTGAAGCTTTCTTT. Amino acids: CASSLYPTDTEAFF. The rearrangement uses TRBV7-7 and TRBJ1-1; D remains ambiguous. Germline CDR1 SSHAT, CDR2 FNYEAQ (reference sequence). The CDR3 has 14 amino acids. V lost 2 bases and J lost 3, with 10 bases in between.

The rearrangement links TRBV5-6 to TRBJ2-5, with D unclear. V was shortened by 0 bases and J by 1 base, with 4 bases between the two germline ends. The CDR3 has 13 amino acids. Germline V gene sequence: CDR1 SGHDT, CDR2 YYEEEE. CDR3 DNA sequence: TGTGCCAGCAGCTTGGTGATCCAAGAGACCCAGTACTTC. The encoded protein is CASSLVIQETQYF.

The CDR3, as DNA: TGTGCCAGCAGTTTACCCGGGACTAGCGGTTACTACAATGAGCAGTTCTTC. This codes for CASSLPGTSGYYNEQFF. The chain recombines TRBV28 with TRBJ2-1; TRBD2 matches 11 bases. CDR1 MDHEN and CDR2 SYDVKM come from the germline V gene. The CDR3 sequence is 17 residues long. Trimming at V came to 2 bases and at J to 3 bases, leaving 6 bases not matched to a gene.

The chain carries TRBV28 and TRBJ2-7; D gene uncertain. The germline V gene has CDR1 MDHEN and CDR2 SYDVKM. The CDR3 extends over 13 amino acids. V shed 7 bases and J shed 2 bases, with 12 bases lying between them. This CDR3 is CASTPGRTYEQYF. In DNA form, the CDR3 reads TGTGCCAGCACTCCAGGACGGACCTACGAGCAGTACTTC.

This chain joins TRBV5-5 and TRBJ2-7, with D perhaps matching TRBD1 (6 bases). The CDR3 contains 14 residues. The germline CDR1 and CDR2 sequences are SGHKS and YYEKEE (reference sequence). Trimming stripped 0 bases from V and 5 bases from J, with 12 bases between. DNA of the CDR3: TGTGCCAGCAGCTTGGCGCTGGGGGCGGACGAGCAGTACTTC. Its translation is CASSLALGADEQYF. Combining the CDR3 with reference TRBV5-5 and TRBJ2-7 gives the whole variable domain DAGVTQSPTHLIKTRGQQVTLRCSPISGHKSVSWYQQVLGQGPQFIFQYYEKEERGRGNFPDRFSARQFPNYSSELNVNALLLGDSALYLCASSLALGADEQYFGPGTRLTVT.

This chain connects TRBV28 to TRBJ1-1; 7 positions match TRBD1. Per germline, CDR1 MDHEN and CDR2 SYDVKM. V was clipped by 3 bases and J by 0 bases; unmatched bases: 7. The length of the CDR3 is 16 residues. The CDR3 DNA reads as TGTGCCAGCAGTTTTTTTTCGGGACAGTTGAACACTGAAGCTTTCTTT. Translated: CASSFFSGQLNTEAFF.

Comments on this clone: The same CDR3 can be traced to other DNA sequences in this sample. The DNA for the CDR3 is TGCGCCAGCAGCTTGTCGTCTACAGGCCCGAACACTGAAGCTTTCTTT. This encodes CASSLSSTGPNTEAFF. The chain is built from TRBV5-1 and TRBJ1-1; tentative D call: TRBD1 (5 bases). Germline V lookup: CDR1 SGHRS, CDR2 YFSETQ. Trimming stripped 1 base from V and 1 base from J, with 14 bases between. The CDR3 loop spans 16 amino acids. Drawing the rest from reference TRBV5-1 and TRBJ1-1, the complete variable domain is KAGVTQTPRYLIKTRGQQVTLSCSPISGHRSVSWYQQTPGQGLQFLFEYFSETQRNKGNFPGRFSGRQFSNSRSEMNVSTLELGDSALYLCASSLSSTGPNTEAFFGQGTRLTVV.

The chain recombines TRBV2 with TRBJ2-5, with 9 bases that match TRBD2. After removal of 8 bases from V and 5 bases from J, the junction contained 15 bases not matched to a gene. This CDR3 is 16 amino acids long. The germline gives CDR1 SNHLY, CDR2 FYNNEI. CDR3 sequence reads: CASSPTQLAGLETQYF. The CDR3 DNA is TGTGCCAGCTCCCCCACCCAGCTAGCGGGGTTGGAGACCCAGTACTTC.

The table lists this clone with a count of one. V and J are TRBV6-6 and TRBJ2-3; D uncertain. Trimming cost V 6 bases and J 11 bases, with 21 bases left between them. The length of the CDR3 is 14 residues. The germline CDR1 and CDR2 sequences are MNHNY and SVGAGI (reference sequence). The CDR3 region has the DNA TGTGCCAGCAGCCGCTGGTTAGGTGACGGTGGGCAGTATTTT. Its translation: CASSRWLGDGGQYF.

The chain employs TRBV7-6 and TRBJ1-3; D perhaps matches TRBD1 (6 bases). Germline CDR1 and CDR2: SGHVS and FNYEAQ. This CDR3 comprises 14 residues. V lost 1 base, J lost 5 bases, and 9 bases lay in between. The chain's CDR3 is CASSLDGTRNTIYF. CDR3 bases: TGTGCCAGCAGCTTAGATGGGACACGAAACACCATATATTTT.

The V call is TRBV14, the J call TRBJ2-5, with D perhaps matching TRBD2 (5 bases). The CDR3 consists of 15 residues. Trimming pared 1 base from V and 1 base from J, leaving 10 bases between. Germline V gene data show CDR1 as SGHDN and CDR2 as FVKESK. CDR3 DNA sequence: TGTGCCAGCAGCCAAGTTCGGACTCTCCAAGAGACCCAGTACTTC. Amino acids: CASSQVRTLQETQYF.

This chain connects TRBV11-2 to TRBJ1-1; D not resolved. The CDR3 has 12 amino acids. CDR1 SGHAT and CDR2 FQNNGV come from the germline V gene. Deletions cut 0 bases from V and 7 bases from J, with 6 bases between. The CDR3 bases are TGTGCCAGCAGCTTAGAATTCGGTGAAGCTTTCTTT. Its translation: CASSLEFGEAFF.

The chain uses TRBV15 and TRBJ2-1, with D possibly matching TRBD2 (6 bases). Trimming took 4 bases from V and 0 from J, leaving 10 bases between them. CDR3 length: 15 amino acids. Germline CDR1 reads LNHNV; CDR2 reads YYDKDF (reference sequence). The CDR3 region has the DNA TGTGCCACCAGCAACGGGGGTTTCTCCTACAATGAGCAGTTCTTC. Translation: CATSNGGFSYNEQFF.

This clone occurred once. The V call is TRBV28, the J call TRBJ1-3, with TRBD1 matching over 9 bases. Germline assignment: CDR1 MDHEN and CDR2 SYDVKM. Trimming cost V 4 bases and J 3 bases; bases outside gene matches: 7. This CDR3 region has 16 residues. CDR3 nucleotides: TGTGCCAGCAGTTCGGACGGGACAGGGAATGGAAACACCATATATTTT. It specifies CASSSDGTGNGNTIYF.

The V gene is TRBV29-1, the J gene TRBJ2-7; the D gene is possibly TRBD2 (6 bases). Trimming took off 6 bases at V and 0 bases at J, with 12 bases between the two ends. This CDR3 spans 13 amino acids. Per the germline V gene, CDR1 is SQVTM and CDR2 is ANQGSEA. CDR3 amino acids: CSVKGGDSYEQYF. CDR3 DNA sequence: TGCAGCGTCAAGGGAGGTGACTCCTACGAGCAGTACTTC.

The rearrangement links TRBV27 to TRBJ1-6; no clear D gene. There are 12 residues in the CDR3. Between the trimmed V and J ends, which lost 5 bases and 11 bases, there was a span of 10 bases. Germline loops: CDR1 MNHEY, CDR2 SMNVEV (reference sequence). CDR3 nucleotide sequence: TGTGCCAGCAGTAAGGCTTATGCACCCCTCCACTTT. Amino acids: CASSKAYAPLHF.

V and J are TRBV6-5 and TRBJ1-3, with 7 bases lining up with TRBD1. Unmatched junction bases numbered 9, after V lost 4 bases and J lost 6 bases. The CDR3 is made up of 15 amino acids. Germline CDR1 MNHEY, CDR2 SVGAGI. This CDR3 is CASSLDRRTANTIYF. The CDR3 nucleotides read TGTGCCAGCAGTTTGGACAGGCGCACGGCAAACACCATATATTTT.